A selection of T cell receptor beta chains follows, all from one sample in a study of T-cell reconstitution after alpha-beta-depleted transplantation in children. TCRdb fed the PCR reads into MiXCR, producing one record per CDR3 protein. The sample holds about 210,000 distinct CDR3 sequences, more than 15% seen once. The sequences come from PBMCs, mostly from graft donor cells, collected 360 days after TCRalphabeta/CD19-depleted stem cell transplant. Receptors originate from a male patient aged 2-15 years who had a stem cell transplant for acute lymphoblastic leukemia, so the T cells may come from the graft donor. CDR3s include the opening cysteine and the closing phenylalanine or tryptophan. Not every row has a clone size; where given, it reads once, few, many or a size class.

CDR3 protein: CASSTRTSGGRTDTQYF
clone size: few
J gene: TRBJ2-3
CDR3 length: 17
V gene: TRBV2

CDR3 protein: CSARLPLGTTYEQYF
clone size: few
J gene: TRBJ2-7
CDR3 length: 15
V gene: TRBV20-1

CDR3 protein: CATAQGTDQPQHF
clone size: few
J gene: TRBJ1-5
CDR3 length: 13
V gene: TRBV24-1

CDR3 protein: CASSRGPDTEAFF
clone size: -
J gene: TRBJ1-1
CDR3 length: 13
V gene: TRBV6-1

CDR3 protein: CASSSGDSLNHNEQFF
clone size: -
J gene: TRBJ2-1
CDR3 length: 16
V gene: TRBV2

CDR3 protein: CASSLWGPTEAFF
clone size: many
J gene: TRBJ1-1
CDR3 length: 13
V gene: TRBV5-5

CDR3 protein: CASSPGRGAGTGELFF
clone size: -
J gene: TRBJ2-2
CDR3 length: 16
V gene: TRBV7-9

CDR3 protein: CASAGGVGAYEQYF
clone size: many
J gene: TRBJ2-7
CDR3 length: 14
V gene: TRBV12-3/TRBV12-4

CDR3 protein: CASSYSSVASSNQPQHF
clone size: -
J gene: TRBJ1-5
CDR3 length: 17
V gene: TRBV6-5

CDR3 protein: CASKIGGNQPQHF
clone size: few
J gene: TRBJ1-5
CDR3 length: 13
V gene: TRBV12-3/TRBV12-4

CDR3 protein: CASTLRGLAGGFTDTQYF
clone size: many
J gene: TRBJ2-3
CDR3 length: 18
V gene: TRBV19

CDR3 protein: CASSQDYYEQYF
clone size: -
J gene: TRBJ2-7
CDR3 length: 12
V gene: TRBV3-1

CDR3 protein: CASSPYKNHTDTQYF
clone size: -
J gene: TRBJ2-3
CDR3 length: 15
V gene: TRBV18

CDR3 protein: CASSLGGTRNTIYF
clone size: few
J gene: TRBJ1-3
CDR3 length: 14
V gene: TRBV12-3/TRBV12-4

CDR3 protein: CASSLEGQGKFYEQYF
clone size: few
J gene: TRBJ2-7
CDR3 length: 16
V gene: TRBV12-3/TRBV12-4

CDR3 protein: CASPSGPRSPNEQFF
clone size: few
J gene: TRBJ2-1
CDR3 length: 15
V gene: TRBV2